What follows is one T cell receptor beta chain and its context. Antigen specificity is unknown. The study ran its PCR with 60 Vbeta and 13 Jbeta primers. Data came from immunoSEQ multiplex PCR; TCRdb stores just in-frame clones and leaves some out. The sample holds some 54,000 clones, around 84% seen once. The source of the sample is a study of cytomegalovirus exposure and HLA in healthy donors. Findings and limits, study-wide: A later analysis found common viral pathogens apparently linked to several of the most significant clusters. In an earlier analysis, most TCR beta V segments were productive about 87% or about 30% of the time.

Germline CDR1 is LGHNA and CDR2 is YSLEER. This CDR3 contains 16 residues. V shed 0 bases, J shed 3 bases, and the junction held 8 bases outside the gene matches. The receptor was derived from a male donor in good health and CMV-seronegative. Sample: PBMCs. The chain joins TRBV4-3 to TRBJ2-7, with TRBD2 identical over 7 bases. CDR3 loop: CASSQDVAGVLYEQYF. CDR3 DNA: TGCGCCAGCAGCCAAGATGTGGCGGGGGTTCTCTACGAGCAGTACTTC.